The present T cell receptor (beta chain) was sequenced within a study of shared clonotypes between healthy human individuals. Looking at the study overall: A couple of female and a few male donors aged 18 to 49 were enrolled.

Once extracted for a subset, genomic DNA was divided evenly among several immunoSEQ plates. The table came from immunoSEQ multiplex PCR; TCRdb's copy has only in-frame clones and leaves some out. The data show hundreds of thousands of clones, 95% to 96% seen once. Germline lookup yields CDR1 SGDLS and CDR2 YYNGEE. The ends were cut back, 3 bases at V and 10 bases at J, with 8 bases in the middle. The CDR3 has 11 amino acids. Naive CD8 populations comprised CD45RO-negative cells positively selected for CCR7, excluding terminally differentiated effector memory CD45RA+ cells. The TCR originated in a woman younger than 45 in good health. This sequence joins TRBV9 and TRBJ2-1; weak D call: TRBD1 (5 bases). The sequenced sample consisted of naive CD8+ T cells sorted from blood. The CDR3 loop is CASSGRQEQFF. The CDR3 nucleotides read TGTGCCAGCAGCGGAAGACAGGAGCAGTTCTTC.